Included here is one T cell receptor beta chain sequence, with context. As processed by the authors: The assay estimated nucleated cells by amplifying reference gene primers. TCRdb's copy holds only in-frame clones and misses some; the assay was immunoSEQ multiplex PCR. V and J calls and clone size are as listed in that table; D and trimming were resolved from the DNA. This sample carries some 300,000 clones, roughly 89% of them seen once, and the ten largest clones take roughly 1.9%. It was during active infection that Seattle patients were enrolled and then longitudinally followed. The CDR3 is made up of 17 amino acids. V lost 2 bases to trimming and J lost 4 bases, with 20 bases between them. CDR1 is SGHVS and CDR2 is FQNEAQ in the germline V gene. The sample is drawn from a study of blood T cell repertoires in COVID-19.

What was sequenced was peripheral blood. The chain combines TRBV7-8 with TRBJ1-2; tentatively, D is TRBD1 (5 bases). This receptor was identified in a woman under 40 with COVID-19, enrolled during active disease. The CDR3 spells CASSLFHLRVSLYGYTF. The CDR3 DNA reads as TGTGCCAGCAGCTTATTCCACCTCAGGGTGAGCCTCTATGGCTACACCTTC.